The 19 T cell receptor beta chains below come from one sample, sequenced in a study of blood T cell repertoires in COVID-19. Generated by immunoSEQ multiplex PCR, the TCRdb table keeps only in-frame clones and is missing some. This table has 100,000 to 150,000 clones, approximately 85% appearing once. The sequencing input was peripheral blood. The origin of the receptors is an elderly woman with COVID-19, enrolled during active disease.

J is TRBJ2-7 and V is TRBV7-3; D ambiguous. The V gene's germline CDR1 is SGHTA and CDR2 FQGTGA. This CDR3 is built from 13 residues. V lost 3 bases and J 3 bases, leaving 9 bases between the germline ends. CDR3 region: CASSLTQDYEQYF. DNA for the CDR3: TGTGCCAGCAGCTTGACGCAGGACTACGAGCAGTACTTC.

The sample holds one count of this clone. This chain links TRBV5-4 with TRBJ1-2; weak D call: TRBD1 (6 bases). This CDR3 region has 17 residues. V was cut by 0 bases and J by 5 bases, with 20 bases left in between. CDR1 is SGHNT, CDR2 YYREEE, per germline (reference sequence). This CDR3 is CASSLGSQGRDSYGYTF. The DNA of the CDR3 is TGTGCCAGCAGCTTGGGTTCGCAGGGGAGGGACTCATATGGCTACACCTTC.

The chain recombines TRBV6-1 with TRBJ1-2; a possible D gene is TRBD1 (5 bases). CDR1 and CDR2 (germline): MNHNS, SASEGT. The CDR3 loop spans 14 amino acids. The V gene lost 2 bases and the J gene lost 3 bases, with 10 bases spanning the gap. The CDR3, as DNA: TGTGCCAGCAGTGAATTGGGCAGGGACTATGGCTACACCTTC. Protein sequence: CASSELGRDYGYTF.

This chain connects TRBV3-1 (or the pseudogene TRBV3-2) to TRBJ2-7; TRBD1 matches 9 bases. The CDR3 has 14 residues. Losses at the gene ends were 5 bases for V and 6 bases for J; bases not matched to a gene: 8. Germline V gives CDR1 LGHDT, CDR2 YNNKEL (reference sequence). This CDR3 reads CASSNRDRVGEQYF. DNA of the CDR3: TGTGCCAGCAGCAACCGGGACAGGGTGGGCGAGCAGTACTTC.

The chain couples TRBV6-5 to TRBJ2-7, with 8 positions matching TRBD2. The CDR3 totals 16 residues. CDR1 is MNHEY and CDR2 is SVGAGI in the germline V gene. V was pared by 0 bases and J by 6 bases, with 10 bases of the junction left unmatched. This chain's CDR3 is CASSYSPGGTPTEQYF. The CDR3, as DNA: TGTGCCAGCAGTTACTCCCCGGGGGGGACTCCCACCGAGCAGTACTTC.

The J gene is TRBJ2-5, the V gene TRBV9; D perhaps matches TRBD2 (5 bases). CDR1 is SGDLS, CDR2 YYNGEE, per germline. V was pared by 0 bases and J by 2 bases, with 14 bases between. This CDR3 has 16 amino acids. The CDR3 nucleotides read TGTGCCAGCAGCGTAGGGAGCGGCACCACACAAGAGACCCAGTACTTC. It encodes CASSVGSGTTQETQYF.

This clone was recorded a few times. The genes are TRBV21-1 and TRBJ1-6. TRBV21-1 is a recognized pseudogene. The CDR3 has 15 residues. The CDR3 here is CASSKRVPYNSPLHF. In DNA form, the CDR3 reads TGTGCCAGCAGTAAGAGGGTTCCCTATAATTCACCCCTCCACTTT.

Here the CDR3 reads CASSHTRGGGYTF. CDR3 nucleotide sequence: TGCGCCAGCAGTCATACCCGGGGGGGAGGCTACACCTTC. The chain links TRBV23-1 to TRBJ1-2; TRBD1 might be the D (5 bases). TRBV23-1 has ORF status, its function being uncertain. Trimming removed 3 bases from V and 8 bases from J, with 13 bases in between. The CDR3 has 13 amino acids.

The chain has TRBV19 and TRBJ2-3, with D possibly being TRBD1 (6 bases). V lost 7 bases and J lost 3, with 11 bases in between. The germline gives CDR1 LNHDA, CDR2 SQIVND (reference sequence). The CDR3 sequence is 13 residues long. The CDR3 nucleotides are TGTGCCAGTAATTCAGGGGATACAGATACGCAGTATTTT. Its protein is CASNSGDTDTQYF. The entire variable domain, with the rest obtained from reference TRBV19 and TRBJ2-3, is as follows: DGGITQSPKYLFRKEGQNVTLSCEQNLNHDAMYWYRQDPGQGLRLIYYSQIVNDFQKGDIAEGYSVSREKKESFPLTVTSAQKNPTAFYLCASNSGDTDTQYFGPGTRLTVL.

The chain is built from TRBV9 and TRBJ1-3; no clear D. The CDR3 sequence is 14 residues long. The V end was cut by 4 bases, the J end by 2 bases, with 10 bases between. Germline CDR1 is SGDLS and CDR2 is YYNGEE. CDR3: CASSTPTPGNTIYF. The CDR3 region has the DNA TGTGCCAGCAGCACACCAACCCCTGGAAACACCATATATTTT.

This clone was detected only once. V gene TRBV9 combines with J gene TRBJ1-1, with D perhaps TRBD1 (6 bases). Looked up from germline, CDR1 is SGDLS and CDR2 is YYNGEE. V lost 1 base, J lost 2 bases, and 12 bases lay in between. The CDR3 is 15 residues long. In DNA form, the CDR3 reads TGTGCCAGCAGCGTATTACAGGGAAGTAACACTGAAGCTTTCTTT. This sequence encodes CASSVLQGSNTEAFF.

As to this clone: Other DNA variants within this sample encode the same CDR3. The V call is TRBV19, the J call TRBJ1-5, with D uncertain. Germline loops: CDR1 LNHDA, CDR2 SQIVND (reference sequence). This CDR3 has 13 residues. Trimming took off 6 bases at V and 0 bases at J, with 6 bases between the two ends. CDR3 loop: CASSPGSNQPQHF. Here the CDR3 DNA reads TGTGCCAGTAGCCCAGGTAGCAATCAGCCCCAGCATTTT.

This clone was detected once. The chain recombines TRBV7-3 with TRBJ2-2, with D tentatively TRBD1 (7 bases). The CDR3 is 16 residues long. Per germline, CDR1 SGHTA and CDR2 FQGTGA. Trimming shortened V by 1 base and J by 6 bases, and 15 bases separated the two germline ends. The CDR3 here is CASSLMGRGVAGELFF. For the CDR3, the DNA is TGTGCCAGCAGCTTAATGGGCAGGGGGGTCGCCGGGGAGCTGTTTTTT.

The rearrangement links TRBV5-8 to TRBJ1-2, with D maybe TRBD1 (5 bases). This CDR3 contains 15 residues. V shed 0 bases and J shed 6 bases, with 15 bases lying between them. Germline V CDR1 and CDR2: SGHTS, YDEGEE. The CDR3 nucleotides are TGTGCCAGCAGCTTGGGGCAGGGCGAGACAGATGGCTACACCTTC. As protein: CASSLGQGETDGYTF.

CDR3 amino acids: CASSRGLSNEKLFF. In DNA form, the CDR3 reads TGTGCCAGCAGTAGGGGACTGAGTAATGAAAAACTGTTTTTT. This chain joins TRBV6-5 and TRBJ1-4, with D perhaps TRBD1 (5 bases). Germline V gene data show CDR1 as MNHEY and CDR2 as SVGAGI. CDR3 size: 14 residues. V was pared by 5 bases and J by 4 bases, with 11 bases between.

Remarks on this clone: Within the sample, other DNA sequences also encode this same CDR3. The genes are TRBV28 and TRBJ1-2; possibly TRBD1 for D (6 bases). The CDR3 consists of 13 residues. The germline CDR1 and CDR2 sequences are MDHEN and SYDVKM. Trimming removed 4 bases from V and 4 bases from J, with 10 bases in between. CDR3 bases: TGTGCCAGCAGTTCAGGACAGAGCTATGGCTACACCTTC. Amino acid sequence: CASSSGQSYGYTF.

This clone appeared a single time. V gene TRBV19 combines with J gene TRBJ2-7, with D unresolved. Germline V gene lookup returns CDR1 LNHDA and CDR2 SQIVND (reference sequence). The V end lost 1 base, the J end lost 2 bases, and 6 bases lay between the germline ends. The CDR3 is 13 residues long. This CDR3 is CASSIGLAYEQYF. The CDR3 DNA sequence: TGTGCCAGTAGTATAGGACTGGCCTACGAGCAGTACTTC.

The chain is built from TRBV10-3 and TRBJ1-1; D possibly corresponds to TRBD1 (6 bases). This CDR3 comprises 12 residues. The V end lost 11 bases, the J end lost 0 bases, and 10 bases lay between the germline ends. Germline lookup yields CDR1 ENHRY and CDR2 SYGVKD. CDR3 residues: CAGRGMNTEAFF. The DNA for the CDR3 is TGTGCCGGCAGGGGCATGAACACTGAAGCTTTCTTT.

This clone came up a few times. The CDR3 spells CASSLSGSGLEDYTF. The CDR3 bases are TGTGCCAGCAGTTTATCGGGATCTGGACTTGAGGACTACACCTTC. The rearrangement joins TRBV27 to TRBJ1-2; D not certain. Per the germline V gene, CDR1 is MNHEY and CDR2 is SMNVEV (reference sequence). V lost 0 bases, J lost 10 bases, and 18 bases lay in between. This CDR3 is 15 amino acids long.